These 21 T cell receptor beta chains originate from one sample sequenced in a study of blood T cell repertoires in COVID-19. The assay was immunoSEQ multiplex PCR, and TCRdb's table has in-frame clones only and misses some. The table shows roughly 340,000 clones, with around 87% occurring only once. Sample: peripheral blood. The receptors originated from a woman aged 45 to 65 with COVID-19, enrolled during active disease.

The chain recombines TRBV10-3 with TRBJ2-5; no reliable D call. Germline V gives CDR1 ENHRY, CDR2 SYGVKD. The CDR3 runs to 14 residues. V lost 0 bases, J lost 1 base, and 6 bases lay in between. CDR3 nucleotides: TGTGCCATCAGTGAGTCAGGCGGCCAAGAGACCCAGTACTTC. It translates to CAISESGGQETQYF.

This clone was seen only once. This rearrangement joins TRBV7-9 to TRBJ2-1; possibly TRBD1 for D (6 bases). This CDR3 is 16 amino acids long. Per the germline V gene, CDR1 is SEHNR and CDR2 is FQNEAQ (reference sequence). V lost 5 bases and J 4 bases, leaving 18 bases between the germline ends. CDR3 sequence reads: CASSGPGLGGYNEQFF. As DNA, the CDR3 is TGTGCCAGCAGCGGTCCGGGCCTAGGGGGTTACAATGAGCAGTTCTTC.

J is TRBJ1-4 and V is TRBV29-1; tentative D call: TRBD1 (6 bases). The V and J ends lost 5 bases and 8 bases respectively, with 15 bases between them. Per germline, CDR1 SQVTM and CDR2 ANQGSEA. The CDR3 runs to 13 residues. The CDR3 loop reads CSVLKGGEEKLFF. DNA for the CDR3: TGCAGCGTTCTAAAAGGGGGAGAGGAAAAACTGTTTTTT.

J is TRBJ2-1 and V is TRBV4-3; the D gene is possibly TRBD2 (6 bases). V was clipped by 0 bases and J by 4 bases, with 10 bases between them. The CDR3 is 15 residues long. Germline CDR1 is LGHNA and CDR2 is YSLEER. CDR3 DNA sequence: TGCGCCAGCAGCCAAGATTGGGGGGAATACAATGAGCAGTTCTTC. This translates into CASSQDWGEYNEQFF.

The CDR3 DNA sequence: TGTGCCAGCAGTTGGCGGCGGGATCGGGGAGCCAAAAACATTCAGTACTTC. Protein sequence: CASSWRRDRGAKNIQYF. The J gene is TRBJ2-4, the V gene TRBV6-2 or TRBV6-3; possibly TRBD2 for D (6 bases). Trimming removed 4 bases at V and 0 bases at J, with 16 bases between. The CDR3 is 17 residues long. CDR1 is MNHEY and CDR2 is SVGEGT in the germline V gene.

The chain couples TRBV9 to TRBJ2-6; D is ambiguous. The CDR3 runs 14 residues. V was trimmed by 4 bases and J by 0 bases, leaving 5 bases between them. Germline V lookup: CDR1 SGDLS, CDR2 YYNGEE. The CDR3 sequence: CASSPFSGANVLTF. The DNA for the CDR3 is TGTGCCAGCAGCCCGTTCTCTGGGGCCAACGTCCTGACTTTC.

V usage is TRBV19 and J usage is TRBJ2-1; TRBD2 agrees at 11 bases. This CDR3 is 14 amino acids long. CDR1 is LNHDA and CDR2 is SQIVND in the germline V gene (reference sequence). The J segment lost 10 bases and the V segment lost 5 bases, leaving 7 bases of the junction unmatched. The CDR3 DNA follows: TGTGCCAGTAGTGGTAGCGGGAGGGCCTCCGAGCAGTTCTTC. Protein product: CASSGSGRASEQFF.

The V and J genes are TRBV30 and TRBJ1-1; TRBD1 agrees at 7 bases. The CDR3 sequence is 11 residues long. V dropped 4 bases and J dropped 14; count of bases not matched to a gene: 10. The germline gives CDR1 GTSNPN, CDR2 SVGIG (reference sequence). CDR3 in DNA: TGTGCCTGGACCCGAGGGCAGGGACAGTTCTTT. As protein: CAWTRGQGQFF.

This clone was seen just once. The rearrangement links TRBV13 to TRBJ2-5; tentative D call: TRBD1 (6 bases). This CDR3 is 15 amino acids long. V lost 1 base, J lost 4 bases, and 13 bases lay in between. Germline CDR1 and CDR2: PRHDT and FYEKMQ (reference sequence). The CDR3 sequence is CASSLDGRGRETQYF. DNA of the CDR3: TGTGCCAGCAGCTTAGACGGCAGGGGACGAGAGACCCAGTACTTC.

In this sample, this clone turned up once. The chain links TRBV11-3 to TRBJ2-7, with 13 nucleotides matching TRBD2. J gave up 6 bases and V 5 bases, and 7 bases lay outside the gene matches. Germline loops: CDR1 SGHNT, CDR2 YENEEA. The CDR3 has 15 residues. The CDR3, as DNA: TGTGCCAGCAGCCCCCGGACTAGCGGGAGTGGCGAGCAGTACTTC. Its translation is CASSPRTSGSGEQYF.

This clone showed up just once. CDR3 coding DNA: TGCGCCAGCAGCGTAGGACTAGCGGGAGCTGGCCATGAGCAGTTCTTC. Amino acid sequence: CASSVGLAGAGHEQFF. This rearrangement joins TRBV5-1 to TRBJ2-1, with TRBD2 matching over 13 bases. This CDR3 is built from 16 residues. Trimming took 4 bases from V and 8 from J; bases not matched to a gene: 9. The germline CDR1 and CDR2 sequences are SGHRS and YFSETQ.

The gene calls are TRBV12-5 and TRBJ1-4; D remains ambiguous. The length of the CDR3 is 15 residues. Germline V gene data show CDR1 as LGHNT and CDR2 as FRNRAP. Trimming stripped 0 bases from V and 5 bases from J, with 10 bases between. CDR3 sequence (DNA): TGTGCTAGTGGTTTGGTACGAGGGTTCAATGAAAAACTGTTTTTT. Translation gives CASGLVRGFNEKLFF.

The rearrangement joins TRBV6-5 to TRBJ2-1; possibly TRBD2 for D (6 bases). This CDR3 is built from 13 residues. CDR1 and CDR2 from the germline V gene are MNHEY and SVGAGI. The V gene lost 6 bases and the J gene lost 6 bases, with 12 bases spanning the gap. The CDR3 DNA reads TGTGCCAGCAGGGGGACTGCACGCAATGAGCAGTTCTTC. Translated: CASRGTARNEQFF.

This chain links TRBV5-1 with TRBJ2-2; D may be TRBD2 (5 bases). With 4 bases removed from V and 0 bases from J, the gap between germline ends came to 7 bases. The germline V gene has CDR1 SGHRS and CDR2 YFSETQ. This CDR3 comprises 14 residues. The CDR3 spells CASSPTTNTGELFF. The CDR3 coding sequence is TGCGCCAGCAGCCCGACTACGAACACCGGGGAGCTGTTTTTT.

For the CDR3, the DNA is TGTGCCAGCACAGGGACAGCCCCAGTCGGCTACACCTTC. Amino acid sequence: CASTGTAPVGYTF. V usage is TRBV2 and J usage is TRBJ1-2; 7 bases map to TRBD1. This CDR3 comprises 13 residues. Germline V gene sequence: CDR1 SNHLY, CDR2 FYNNEI. Trimming removed 7 bases from V and 8 bases from J; junction bases left unmatched: 10. Combining the CDR3 with reference TRBV2 and TRBJ1-2 gives the whole variable domain EPEVTQTPSHQVTQMGQEVILRCVPISNHLYFYWYRQILGQKVEFLVSFYNNEISEKSEIFDDQFSVERPDGSNFTLKIRSTKLEDSAMYFCASTGTAPVGYTFGSGTRLTVV.

The rearrangement uses TRBV25-1 and TRBJ2-6, with 9 bases fitting TRBD1. The J segment lost 1 base and the V segment lost 8 bases, leaving 3 bases of the junction unmatched. CDR3 length: 15 residues. Germline CDR1 is MGHDK and CDR2 is SYGVNS. CDR3 amino acids: CASGDRASGANVLTF. Here the CDR3 DNA reads TGTGCCAGCGGGGACAGGGCTTCTGGGGCCAACGTCCTGACTTTC.

This chain connects TRBV29-1 to TRBJ2-7, with D perhaps TRBD2 (6 bases). The germline V gene encodes CDR1 SQVTM and CDR2 ANQGSEA. CDR3 length equals 15 residues. Trimming took 3 bases from V and 0 from J, leaving 15 bases between them. Written as DNA, the CDR3 is TGCAGCGTTGAGTGGGGCGCGGGGAGCTCCTACGAGCAGTACTTC. It is translated as CSVEWGAGSSYEQYF.

This clone was counted once. The chain combines TRBV19 with TRBJ2-2, with unresolved D. In germline, CDR1 is LNHDA, CDR2 SQIVND (reference sequence). V was shortened by 5 bases and J by 5 bases, with 15 bases between the two germline ends. The CDR3 length is 15 residues. The CDR3 region is CASSLLSGPTGELFF. The CDR3, as DNA: TGTGCCAGTAGTCTGCTTAGTGGTCCTACCGGGGAGCTGTTTTTT.

The V and J genes are TRBV9 and TRBJ1-4, with D unclear. CDR3 length equals 14 residues. Germline-derived CDR1 and CDR2 are SGDLS and YYNGEE. V lost 1 base, J lost 5 bases, and 9 bases lay in between. CDR3 DNA: TGTGCCAGCAGCGTACATGCGGGAAATGAAAAACTGTTTTTT. It is translated as CASSVHAGNEKLFF. Supplemented by reference TRBV9 and TRBJ1-4, the full variable domain reads DSGVTQTPKHLITATGQRVTLRCSPRSGDLSVYWYQQSLDQGLQFLIQYYNGEERAKGNILERFSAQQFPDLHSELNLSSLELGDSALYFCASSVHAGNEKLFFGSGTQLSVL.

This rearrangement joins TRBV2 to TRBJ2-3; TRBD2 agrees at 10 bases. The CDR3 totals 17 residues. The germline gives CDR1 SNHLY, CDR2 FYNNEI. V lost 7 bases and J lost 4; bases outside the gene matches: 14. The CDR3 DNA reads TGTGCCAGCACCGATAGGAAACTAGCGGGATTGGCAGATACGCAGTATTTT. Its translation: CASTDRKLAGLADTQYF.

This chain links TRBV5-1 with TRBJ2-5, with 10 bases that match TRBD2. The germline gives CDR1 SGHRS, CDR2 YFSETQ. Trimming took 1 base from V and 2 from J; bases not matched to a gene: 2. There are 15 residues in the CDR3. Here the CDR3 reads CASSLLAGAQETQYF. CDR3 coding DNA: TGCGCCAGCAGCTTGCTAGCGGGGGCTCAAGAGACCCAGTACTTC.